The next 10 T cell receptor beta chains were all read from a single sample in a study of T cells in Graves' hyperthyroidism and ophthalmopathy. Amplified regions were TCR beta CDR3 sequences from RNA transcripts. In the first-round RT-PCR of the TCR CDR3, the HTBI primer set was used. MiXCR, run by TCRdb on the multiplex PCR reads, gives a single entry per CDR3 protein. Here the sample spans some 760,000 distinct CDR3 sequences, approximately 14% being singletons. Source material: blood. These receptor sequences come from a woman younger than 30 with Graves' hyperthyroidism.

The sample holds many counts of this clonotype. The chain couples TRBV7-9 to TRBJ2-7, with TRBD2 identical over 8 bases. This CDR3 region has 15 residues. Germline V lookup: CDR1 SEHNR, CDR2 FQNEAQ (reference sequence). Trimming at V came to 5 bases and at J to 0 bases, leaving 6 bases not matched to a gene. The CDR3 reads CASSLQSGSSYEQYF. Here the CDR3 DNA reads TGTGCCAGCAGCCTCCAAAGCGGGAGCTCCTACGAGCAGTACTTC.

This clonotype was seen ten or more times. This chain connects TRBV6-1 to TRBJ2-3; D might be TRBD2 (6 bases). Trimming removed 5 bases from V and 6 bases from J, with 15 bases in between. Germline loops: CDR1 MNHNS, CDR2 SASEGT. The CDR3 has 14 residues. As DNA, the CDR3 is TGTGCCAGCAGTCACAACTTACTAGCTGATACGCAGTATTTT. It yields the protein CASSHNLLADTQYF.

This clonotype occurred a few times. In DNA, the CDR3 is TGTGCCAGCAGGGAACTAGCGGGAGTCACCGGGGAGCTGTTTTTT. Its protein product is CASRELAGVTGELFF. This rearrangement joins TRBV6-2 or TRBV6-3 to TRBJ2-2; TRBD2 agrees at 11 bases. CDR1 is MNHEY, CDR2 SVGEGT, per germline. V gave up 6 bases and J gave up 4 bases; unmatched junction bases: 4. This CDR3 contains 15 residues.

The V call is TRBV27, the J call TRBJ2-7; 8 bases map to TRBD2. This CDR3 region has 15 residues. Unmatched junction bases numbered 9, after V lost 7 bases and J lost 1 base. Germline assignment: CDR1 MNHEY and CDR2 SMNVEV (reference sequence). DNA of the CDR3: TGTGCCAGCAAGGGGTGGAAGCGGGAGTCCTACGAGCAGTACTTC. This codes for CASKGWKRESYEQYF.

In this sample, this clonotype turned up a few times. CDR3 sequence reads: CAWSVPGGWQTQYF. DNA of the CDR3: TGTGCCTGGAGTGTACCAGGGGGATGGCAGACCCAGTACTTC. The chain carries TRBV30 and TRBJ2-5, with 7 bases fitting TRBD1. V was pared by 0 bases and J by 6 bases, with 7 bases of the junction left unmatched. Per germline, CDR1 GTSNPN and CDR2 SVGIG (reference sequence). The CDR3 spans 14 residues.

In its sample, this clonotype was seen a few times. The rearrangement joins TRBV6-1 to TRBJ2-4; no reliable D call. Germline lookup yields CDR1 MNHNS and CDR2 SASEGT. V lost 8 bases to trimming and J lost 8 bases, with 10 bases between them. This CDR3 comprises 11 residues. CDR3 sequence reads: CASRFGDIQYF. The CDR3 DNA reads TGTGCCAGCCGTTTCGGTGACATTCAGTACTTC.

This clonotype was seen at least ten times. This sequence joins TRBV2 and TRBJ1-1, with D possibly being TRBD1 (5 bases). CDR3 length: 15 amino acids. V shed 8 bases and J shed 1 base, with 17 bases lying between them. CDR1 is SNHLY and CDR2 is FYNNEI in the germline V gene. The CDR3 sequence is CASLHFRQPNTEAFF. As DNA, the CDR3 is TGTGCCAGCTTGCATTTCAGACAGCCGAACACTGAAGCTTTCTTT.

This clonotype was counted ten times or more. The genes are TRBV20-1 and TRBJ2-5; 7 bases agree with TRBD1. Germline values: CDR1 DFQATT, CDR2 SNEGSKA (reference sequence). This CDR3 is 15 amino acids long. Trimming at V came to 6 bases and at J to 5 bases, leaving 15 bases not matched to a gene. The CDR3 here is CSASRPRQGRETQYF. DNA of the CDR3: TGCAGTGCCTCCCGCCCCCGACAGGGTCGGGAGACCCAGTACTTC.

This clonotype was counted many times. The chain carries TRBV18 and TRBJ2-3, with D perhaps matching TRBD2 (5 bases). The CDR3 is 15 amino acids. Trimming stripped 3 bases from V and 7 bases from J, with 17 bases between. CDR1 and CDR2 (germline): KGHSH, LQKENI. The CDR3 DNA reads TGTGCCAGCTCACCGCCGGGCCTGACTATCTATACGCAGTATTTT. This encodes CASSPPGLTIYTQYF.

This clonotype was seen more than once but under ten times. CDR3 nucleotides: TGTGCCAGCAGTTTTTTCGGACTAGCGGGCGGGGGCGGGGAGCTGTTTTTT. Protein sequence: CASSFFGLAGGGGELFF. The chain carries TRBV27 and TRBJ2-2; 11 bases are a match to TRBD2. Germline V gene lookup returns CDR1 MNHEY and CDR2 SMNVEV (reference sequence). The CDR3 runs 17 residues. The trim removed 3 bases at V and 7 bases at J, leaving 10 bases unmatched.